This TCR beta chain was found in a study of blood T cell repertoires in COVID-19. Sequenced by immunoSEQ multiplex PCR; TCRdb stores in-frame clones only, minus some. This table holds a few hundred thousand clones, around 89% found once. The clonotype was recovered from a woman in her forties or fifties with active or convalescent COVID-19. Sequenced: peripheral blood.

CDR3 in DNA: TGCGCCAGCAGATTAGGGGCTGACTATGGCTACACCTTC. This codes for CASRLGADYGYTF. This chain joins TRBV5-1 and TRBJ1-2; tentatively, D is TRBD1 (5 bases). The CDR3 consists of 13 residues. Germline CDR1 is SGHRS and CDR2 is YFSETQ. V was cut by 5 bases and J by 3 bases, with 11 bases left in between. Together with reference TRBV5-1 and TRBJ1-2, the CDR3 gives the full variable domain: KAGVTQTPRYLIKTRGQQVTLSCSPISGHRSVSWYQQTPGQGLQFLFEYFSETQRNKGNFPGRFSGRQFSNSRSEMNVSTLELGDSALYLCASRLGADYGYTFGSGTRLTVV.